These 21 T cell receptor beta chains came from one sample sequenced in a study of response to subunit inactivated influenza vaccine. TCRdb processed the RT-PCR reads anew with MiXCR; each CDR3 protein has one entry. The profile shows about 310,000 distinct CDR3 sequences, 20% to 25% of them singletons. The source was PBMCs from blood, collected less than 22 months after vaccination. The source is a man aged 45 to 70 who received an inactivated influenza vaccine.

The CDR3 loop reads CASSSSYSNQPQHF. In nucleotides, the CDR3 is TGTGCCAGCAGTTCTAGCTATAGCAATCAGCCCCAGCATTTT. The chain joins TRBV6-5 to TRBJ1-5; D remains ambiguous. V lost 4 bases and J 0 bases, leaving 7 bases between the germline ends. CDR1 MNHEY and CDR2 SVGAGI come from the germline V gene. The CDR3 consists of 14 residues.

The CDR3 sequence is CATSRYREALFVNEKLFF. In nucleotides, the CDR3 is TGTGCCACCAGCAGATACAGGGAGGCTCTCTTTGTTAATGAAAAACTGTTTTTT. J is TRBJ1-4 and V is TRBV15; maybe TRBD1 (6 bases). Germline assignment: CDR1 LNHNV and CDR2 YYDKDF (reference sequence). Trimming took 2 bases from V and 4 from J, leaving 20 bases between them. This CDR3 region has 18 residues.

This clonotype came up a few times. The V call is TRBV12-3 or TRBV12-4, the J call TRBJ2-3; D remains unclear. V was clipped by 2 bases and J by 2 bases, with 8 bases between them. This CDR3 contains 14 residues. CDR3 sequence (DNA): TGTGCCAGCAGTTTATATCCCAACACAGATACGCAGTATTTT. This encodes CASSLYPNTDTQYF.

This clonotype was found many times. The CDR3 loop is CASSLDPSPLHF. The CDR3 DNA reads TGTGCCAGCAGTTTAGACCCTTCACCCCTCCACTTT. The chain couples TRBV12-3 or TRBV12-4 to TRBJ1-6; D is unresolved. This CDR3 region has 12 residues. Trimming cost V 1 base and J 9 bases, with 4 bases left between them.

This clonotype was seen repeatedly, ten times or more. The chain employs TRBV20-1 and TRBJ1-1; no firm D call. Deletions cut 2 bases from V and 4 bases from J, with 5 bases between. This CDR3 has 11 amino acids. Germline values: CDR1 DFQATT, CDR2 SNEGSKA (reference sequence). The CDR3 protein is CSARQPTEAFF. The CDR3 region has the DNA TGCAGTGCTAGACAGCCCACTGAAGCTTTCTTT.

The V gene is TRBV27, the J gene TRBJ2-1, with D unclear. Germline CDR1 reads MNHEY; CDR2 reads SMNVEV (reference sequence). Trimming shortened V by 5 bases and J by 0 bases, and 8 bases separated the two germline ends. This CDR3 contains 14 residues. CDR3 DNA sequence: TGTGCCAGCAGTCTGCAGAGCTCCTACAATGAGCAGTTCTTC. Protein product: CASSLQSSYNEQFF.

The J gene is TRBJ1-1, the V gene TRBV20-1; no firm D call. Deletions cut 2 bases from V and 0 bases from J, with 10 bases between. From germline, CDR1 is DFQATT and CDR2 SNEGSKA (reference sequence). CDR3 length: 14 residues. The CDR3 protein is CSARPGFLNTEAFF. The CDR3 DNA follows: TGCAGTGCTAGACCGGGTTTCCTGAACACTGAAGCTTTCTTT.

This clonotype was detected only a few times. The CDR3 DNA reads as TGTGCCAGCAGCTTGGCCCAAGGCCTCTCTGGAAACACCATATATTTT. Its protein is CASSLAQGLSGNTIYF. The rearrangement uses TRBV7-2 and TRBJ1-3; D is ambiguous. With 3 bases removed from V and 0 bases from J, the gap between germline ends came to 12 bases. The CDR3 covers 16 residues. Germline V gene sequence: CDR1 SGHTA, CDR2 FQGNSA.

The gene calls are TRBV29-1 and TRBJ2-7; 8 bases align to TRBD1. Germline V gene sequence: CDR1 SQVTM, CDR2 ANQGSEA. The CDR3 contains 11 residues. V trimming: 7 bases; J trimming: 4 bases; junction bases outside the gene matches: 3. CDR3 sequence (DNA): TGCAGCGCTACAGGGGGATACGAGCAGTACTTC. Amino acids: CSATGGYEQYF.

This clonotype was counted many times. J is TRBJ1-5 and V is TRBV11-2; TRBD1 might be the D (6 bases). V lost 6 bases and J 6 bases, leaving 21 bases between the germline ends. The CDR3 extends over 16 amino acids. Germline-derived CDR1 and CDR2 are SGHAT and FQNNGV. In nucleotides, the CDR3 is TGTGCCAGCAGTCATCTAAGGACAGATGAAAGTCAGCCCCAGCATTTT. Translated, it gives CASSHLRTDESQPQHF. Full variable domain (missing parts from reference TRBV11-2 and TRBJ1-5): EAGVAQSPRYKIIEKRQSVAFWCNPISGHATLYWYQQILGQGPKLLIQFQNNGVVDDSQLPKDRFSAERLKGVDSTLKIQPAKLEDSAVYLCASSHLRTDESQPQHFGDGTRLSIL.

This chain uses TRBV6-1 with TRBJ2-7; 9 bases map to TRBD1. This CDR3 has 13 residues. V dropped 8 bases and J dropped 2; count of bases not matched to a gene: 4. The germline V gene encodes CDR1 MNHNS and CDR2 SASEGT. The CDR3 loop reads CASVGQGAYEQYF. In DNA form, the CDR3 reads TGTGCCAGCGTGGGACAGGGCGCCTACGAGCAGTACTTC.

The chain combines TRBV10-2 with TRBJ2-1; 9 bases are a match to TRBD2. Germline V lookup: CDR1 WSHSY, CDR2 SAAADI. The CDR3 has 16 amino acids. Trimming took 4 bases from V and 5 from J; bases not matched to a gene: 9. The CDR3 DNA sequence: TGCGCCAGCAGTGGCCCTAGCGGGAATCCCAACAATGAGCAGTTCTTC. It translates to CASSGPSGNPNNEQFF.

This chain connects TRBV5-1 to TRBJ1-6; D is ambiguous. V was clipped by 0 bases and J by 8 bases, with 9 bases between them. The CDR3 length is 14 residues. The germline V gene has CDR1 SGHRS and CDR2 YFSETQ. CDR3 sequence: CASSLDKWDSPLHF. CDR3 nucleotide sequence: TGCGCCAGCAGCTTGGACAAATGGGATTCACCCCTCCACTTT.

CDR3 sequence (DNA): TGTGCCAGCAGTCTCCGGGGGAGCTCTGGAAACACCATATATTTT. Its protein product is CASSLRGSSGNTIYF. V gene TRBV12-3 or TRBV12-4 combines with J gene TRBJ1-3, with D possibly TRBD1 on 5 matching bases. The CDR3 is 15 amino acids. V dropped 5 bases and J dropped 0 bases, with 11 bases sitting between them.

This clonotype was detected only a few times. The chain links TRBV7-2 to TRBJ2-5; TRBD1 might be the D (6 bases). CDR1 and CDR2 from the germline V gene are SGHTA and FQGNSA. V was trimmed by 4 bases and J by 2 bases, leaving 11 bases between them. The CDR3 extends over 14 amino acids. The CDR3 protein is CASSSRQVQETQYF. CDR3 nucleotides: TGTGCCAGCAGCTCCCGACAGGTTCAAGAGACCCAGTACTTC.

The V and J genes are TRBV29-1 and TRBJ2-1; D is unresolved. The CDR3 has 13 amino acids. V lost 0 bases, J lost 2 bases, and 5 bases lay in between. The germline CDR1 and CDR2 sequences are SQVTM and ANQGSEA. The CDR3, as DNA: TGCAGCGTTGAAGATAGGACCTACAATGAGCAGTTCTTC. It codes for CSVEDRTYNEQFF.

The rearrangement joins TRBV4-1 to TRBJ2-7, with D possibly matching TRBD2 (5 bases). Germline-derived CDR1 and CDR2 are MGHRA and YSYEKL. CDR3 length equals 14 residues. Deletions cut 0 bases from V and 2 bases from J, with 8 bases between. The CDR3 loop reads CASSQDEGTYEQYF. Written as DNA, the CDR3 is TGCGCCAGCAGCCAAGACGAGGGTACCTACGAGCAGTACTTC.

The rearrangement uses TRBV14 and TRBJ1-6, with D unresolved. Germline V gene sequence: CDR1 SGHDN, CDR2 FVKESK. The CDR3 is 11 amino acids. V lost 0 bases to trimming and J lost 9 bases, with 0 bases between them. In DNA, the CDR3 is TGTGCCAGCAGCCAAGATTCACCCCTCCACTTT. This translates into CASSQDSPLHF.

V and J are TRBV6-2 or TRBV6-3 and TRBJ2-3, with 7 bases fitting TRBD1. This CDR3 has 17 amino acids. The germline CDR1 and CDR2 sequences are MNHEY and SVGEGT. Trimming took 7 bases from V and 8 from J; bases not matched to a gene: 21. The CDR3 region is CASKHTHPGQRPATQYF. The CDR3 bases are TGTGCCAGCAAACACACACACCCGGGACAGAGGCCGGCTACGCAGTATTTT.

The chain carries TRBV3-1 and TRBJ2-7; TRBD2 matches at 8 bases. The V and J ends lost 1 base and 2 bases, in that order; junction bases with no gene match: 10. The germline CDR1 and CDR2 sequences are LGHDT and YNNKEL (reference sequence). This CDR3 is built from 17 residues. The CDR3 DNA follows: TGTGCCAGCAGCCAAGCGGTTTGGGCGGGAGGCCCCTACGAGCAGTACTTC. Amino acids: CASSQAVWAGGPYEQYF.

This clonotype was seen more than once but under ten times. The V gene is TRBV29-1, the J gene TRBJ2-5; D gene uncertain. From germline, CDR1 is SQVTM and CDR2 ANQGSEA. CDR3 size: 12 residues. V dropped 4 bases and J dropped 2 bases, with 8 bases sitting between them. CDR3 DNA: TGCAGCGTTGTAAGTCAGCAAGAGACCCAGTACTTC. Its translation: CSVVSQQETQYF.